Each of the 23 T cell receptor beta chains below was sequenced from the same sample in a study of immune heterogeneity within non-small cell lung tumors. Template material comprised bulk tumor genomic DNA at roughly 600 ng per sample. Every primary tumor yielded several biopsies, spaced far apart, that were taken during surgery. The study enrolled patients with untreated, newly diagnosed non-small cell lung cancer who underwent curative surgery. Using 32 V and 13 J primers, multiplex PCR amplified TCR beta CDR3. Each CDR3 protein gets one entry after TCRdb re-called the multiplex PCR reads with MiXCR. The repertoire holds about 21,000 distinct CDR3 sequences, around 26% seen once, with roughly 4.5% in the top ten. Input material: lung tumor tissue. These receptors all stem from a man aged 35-49 years with non-small cell lung cancer.

The genes are TRBV6-2 or TRBV6-3 and TRBJ2-1; 14 bases map to TRBD2. The CDR3 loop spans 16 amino acids. Germline-derived CDR1 and CDR2 are MNHEY and SVGEGT. Trimming at V came to 0 bases and at J to 8 bases, leaving 3 bases not matched to a gene. The chain's CDR3 is CASSYSGTSGSHEQFF. CDR3 nucleotides: TGTGCCAGCAGTTACTCCGGGACTAGCGGGAGCCATGAGCAGTTCTTC.

The rearrangement joins TRBV12-5 to TRBJ2-1; a possible D gene is TRBD2 (5 bases). The ends were cut back, 4 bases at V and 8 bases at J, with 15 bases in the middle. Per germline, CDR1 LGHNT and CDR2 FRNRAP. The CDR3 consists of 14 residues. The CDR3 loop is CASGSRGSADEQFF. The CDR3 region has the DNA TGTGCTAGTGGTTCCCGAGGGTCCGCGGATGAGCAGTTCTTC.

This clonotype turned up a few times. This chain links TRBV7-3 with TRBJ2-5; tentative D call: TRBD1 (5 bases). Germline V gene sequence: CDR1 SGHTA, CDR2 FQGTGA. The CDR3 is 15 amino acids. V gave up 0 bases and J gave up 5 bases, with 13 bases separating them. The CDR3 coding sequence is TGTGCCAGCAGCTTAACAGGGGTGTGGTGGGAGACCCAGTACTTC. Its protein product is CASSLTGVWWETQYF.

This clonotype was found many times. V gene TRBV6-4 combines with J gene TRBJ2-7; TRBD1 matches at 9 bases. Germline V gene lookup returns CDR1 MRHNA and CDR2 SNTAGT. J lost 2 bases, V lost 6 bases, and 5 bases had no gene match. CDR3 length equals 14 residues. CDR3: CASRTGGSPYEQYF. CDR3 sequence (DNA): TGTGCCAGCAGGACAGGGGGGAGCCCCTACGAGCAGTACTTC.

The sample holds a few counts of this clonotype. The rearrangement joins TRBV7-2 to TRBJ2-7; 7 bases fit TRBD1. V gave up 1 base and J gave up 0 bases; unmatched junction bases: 6. Germline V gene sequence: CDR1 SGHTA, CDR2 FQGNSA. The length of the CDR3 is 16 residues. CDR3 protein: CASSLGTGHSSYEQYF. DNA for the CDR3: TGTGCCAGCAGCTTAGGGACAGGCCATAGCTCCTACGAGCAGTACTTC.

With respect to this clonotype: The CDR3 carries no conserved terminal phenylalanine or tryptophan, so it likely arises from a read error. The chain carries TRBV2 and TRBJ1-2, with D tentatively TRBD1 (6 bases). CDR3 length: 12 amino acids. Between the trimmed V and J ends, which lost 6 bases and 8 bases, there was a span of 13 bases. Germline V gene sequence: CDR1 SNHLY, CDR2 FYNNEI. CDR3 DNA: TGTGCCAGCAGGGGGAACAGGGCCGGCTACACCTCC. Its translation: CASRGNRAGYTS.

In regard to this clonotype: Possible read error: a much larger clone is one base away. This chain links TRBV18 with TRBJ1-1; weak D call: TRBD1 (6 bases). CDR1 is KGHSH and CDR2 is LQKENI in the germline V gene. The V gene lost 4 bases and the J gene lost 3 bases, with 15 bases spanning the gap. CDR3 size: 15 residues. DNA of the CDR3: TGTGCCAGCTCACGAATAAGGGGGAAGTACACTGAAGCTTTCTTT. This encodes CASSRIRGKYTEAFF.

This clonotype was seen ten or more times. The chain links TRBV6-1 to TRBJ1-5; D perhaps matches TRBD1 (6 bases). Per the germline V gene, CDR1 is MNHNS and CDR2 is SASEGT. V was trimmed by 7 bases and J by 3 bases, leaving 10 bases between them. The CDR3 consists of 13 residues. For the CDR3, the DNA is TGTGCCAGCACAGGGGCTTCCAATCAGCCCCAGCATTTT. This encodes CASTGASNQPQHF.

A word on this clonotype: This may come from a read error, since a much larger clone is one base off. V and J are TRBV6-2 or TRBV6-3 and TRBJ2-7; a possible D gene is TRBD1 (5 bases). The germline V gene encodes CDR1 MNHEY and CDR2 SVGEGT. This CDR3 is 12 amino acids long. Trimming left V 4 bases short and J 8 bases short, with 12 bases between. The CDR3 sequence is CASSSQAHQQYF. CDR3 nucleotide sequence: TGTGCCAGCAGTTCACAGGCCCACCAGCAGTACTTC.

Turning to this clonotype: A single base separates this from a much larger clone, so it may be a read error. V and J are TRBV5-6 and TRBJ2-7; 8 nucleotides agree with TRBD1. The CDR3 length is 16 residues. Germline V CDR1 and CDR2: SGHDT, YYEEEE. The DNA for the CDR3 is TGTGCCAGCAGCTTGTTGTTGGGACAGGACTACTACGAGCACTACTTC. Its protein is CASSLLLGQDYYEHYF.

This clonotype came up a few times. V gene TRBV3-1 combines with J gene TRBJ2-5, with a weak D call TRBD2 (7 bases). Germline V gene sequence: CDR1 LGHDT, CDR2 YNNKEL (reference sequence). The CDR3 has 13 amino acids. Trimming removed 4 bases at V and 5 bases at J, with 11 bases between. CDR3 coding DNA: TGTGCCAGCAGCCTAGGGGGGGGCGAGACCCAGTACTTC. Its translation is CASSLGGGETQYF.

Ten or more counts support this clonotype. The chain carries TRBV20-1 and TRBJ1-1; D remains unclear. V dropped 2 bases and J dropped 5 bases, with 15 bases sitting between them. This CDR3 spans 14 amino acids. The germline gives CDR1 DFQATT, CDR2 SNEGSKA (reference sequence). The CDR3 sequence is CSARPARGVTEAFF. The CDR3 DNA reads as TGCAGTGCTAGACCCGCCCGAGGAGTTACTGAAGCTTTCTTT.

This clonotype was counted a few times. The V call is TRBV5-6, the J call TRBJ1-3, with D unresolved. V lost 4 bases and J 0 bases, leaving 14 bases between the germline ends. The CDR3 is made up of 16 amino acids. CDR1 is SGHDT and CDR2 is YYEEEE in the germline V gene. CDR3 residues: CASSRKTAFSGNTIYF. As DNA, the CDR3 is TGTGCCAGCAGCCGGAAAACTGCTTTCTCTGGAAACACCATATATTTT. Filled out from reference TRBV5-6 and TRBJ1-3, the complete variable domain reads DAGVTQSPTHLIKTRGQQVTLRCSPKSGHDTVSWYQQALGQGPQFIFQYYEEEERQRGNFPDRFSGHQFPNYSSELNVNALLLGDSALYLCASSRKTAFSGNTIYFGEGSWLTVV.

This clonotype was detected a few times. This sequence joins TRBV5-1 and TRBJ1-4; possible D gene TRBD1, 6 bases. Trimming took off 0 bases at V and 7 bases at J, with 10 bases between the two ends. CDR1 and CDR2 from the germline V gene are SGHRS and YFSETQ. The CDR3 spans 14 residues. CDR3 in DNA: TGCGCCAGCAGCTTGGCAGGGGTCCGTGAAAAACTGTTTTTT. As protein: CASSLAGVREKLFF.

This clonotype has just one count. A much larger clone lies a single base off, so this may be a read error. J is TRBJ1-6 and V is TRBV27; weak D call: TRBD1 (5 bases). This CDR3 spans 19 amino acids. CDR1 and CDR2 from the germline V gene are MNHEY and SMNVEV (reference sequence). CDR3 nucleotide sequence: TGTGCCAGCAGTTTATCCGAGGGGCGGGGAAGCTCCTATAATTTACCCCTCCACTTT. Translation gives CASSLSEGRGSSYNLPLHF.

There are a few counts of this clonotype. The rearrangement links TRBV9 to TRBJ2-7; 9 nucleotides align to TRBD2. Looked up from germline, CDR1 is SGDLS and CDR2 is YYNGEE. V lost 0 bases to trimming and J lost 2 bases; unmatched junction nucleotides: 6. The CDR3 has 16 residues. The CDR3 nucleotides read TGTGCCAGCAGCGTAGGGTGGCTAGCGGGGACCTACGAGCAGTACTTC. Its translation is CASSVGWLAGTYEQYF.

Note on this clonotype: With a much larger clone just one base away, this may be a read error. V gene TRBV3-1 combines with J gene TRBJ2-7; a possible D gene is TRBD1 (5 bases). The germline V gene encodes CDR1 LGHDT and CDR2 YNNKEL (reference sequence). There are 14 residues in the CDR3. The CDR3 loop reads CASTQVEGAFEQYF. CDR3 coding DNA: TGTGCCAGCACCCAAGTCGAAGGGGCATTCGAGCAGTACTTC.

There are many counts of this clonotype. The rearrangement uses TRBV30 and TRBJ1-2; 9 bases match TRBD1. CDR3 length equals 13 residues. Germline V gene sequence: CDR1 GTSNPN, CDR2 SVGIG (reference sequence). V lost 3 bases and J lost 7; bases outside the gene matches: 6. CDR3 sequence (DNA): TGTGCCTGGAGGGCACAGGGGGCAGTTGGCTACACCTTC. Its translation is CAWRAQGAVGYTF.

In this sample, this clonotype turned up once. This clone may be a read error of a much larger clone one base away. The genes are TRBV12-3 or TRBV12-4 and TRBJ2-1, with 8 bases matching TRBD1. V shed 6 bases and J 9 bases; nucleotides not matched to a gene: 4. The CDR3 runs to 12 residues. The CDR3 sequence: CASSVQGGEQFF. In DNA, the CDR3 is TGTGCCAGCAGCGTACAGGGGGGTGAGCAGTTCTTC.

This clonotype was observed many times. J is TRBJ2-3 and V is TRBV10-3, with TRBD1 as a possible D gene (5 bases). The germline V gene encodes CDR1 ENHRY and CDR2 SYGVKD. Trimming left V 4 bases short and J 1 base short, with 6 bases between. This CDR3 has 13 residues. For the CDR3, the DNA is TGTGCCATCAGTGGGGGCGGCACAGATACGCAGTATTTT. Protein: CAISGGGTDTQYF.

This rearrangement joins TRBV7-9 to TRBJ1-1; D uncertain. Germline CDR1 reads SEHNR; CDR2 reads FQNEAQ (reference sequence). Trimming stripped 2 bases from V and 1 base from J, with 11 bases between. The CDR3 contains 15 residues. The DNA for the CDR3 is TGTGCCAGCAGCTTATCCACCCAAGGGAACACTGAAGCTTTCTTT. Its translation is CASSLSTQGNTEAFF.

Details on this clonotype: Mismatch with germline at one junction end may stem from a read error. The genes are TRBV2 and TRBJ1-1; D gene uncertain. This CDR3 is 12 amino acids long. Looked up from germline, CDR1 is SNHLY and CDR2 is FYNNEI. DNA of the CDR3: TGTGCCAGCAGCCCTCGTGGTACTGTAGCTTTCTTT. Its translation: CASSPRGTVAFF.

This clonotype was counted many times. V is TRBV6-2 or TRBV6-3 and J is TRBJ2-1; no reliable D call. Germline CDR1 and CDR2: MNHEY and SVGEGT. The CDR3 loop spans 14 amino acids. Trimming stripped 6 bases from V and 7 bases from J, with 16 bases between. In DNA, the CDR3 is TGTGCCAGCAGAGACCCGTTGGACGGTAATGAGCAGTTCTTC. Translated, it gives CASRDPLDGNEQFF.